This T cell receptor (beta chain) was observed in a study of shared clonotypes between healthy human individuals. Whole-study findings and limits: Deeper or shallower sequencing was expected to change how clonotypes are shared among donors.

Execution of the assay was at deep level. Repertoires were generated with immunoSEQ multiplex PCR, while TCRdb's copy carries only in-frame clones and drops some. The data show 400,000 to 500,000 clones, around three quarters seen once. Germline loops: CDR1 SGHTA, CDR2 FQGNSA. Trimming removed 5 bases from V and 1 base from J; junction bases left unmatched: 7. The CDR3 consists of 16 residues. Only Caucasian adults living in Nashville, Tennessee made up the donor group. Researchers drew on about 94 million PBMCs for genomic DNA from unsorted samples. Regarding this clone: The antigen is unknown.

This TCR was recovered from a woman aged 40-49 years in good health. Some clones in this sample may be carry-over from other donors' samples. This chain joins TRBV7-2 and TRBJ2-2; TRBD1 matches 7 bases. Input material: PBMCs. This CDR3 reads CASSQRQGGNTGELFF. CDR3 DNA sequence: TGTGCCAGCAGCCAAAGACAGGGCGGGAACACCGGGGAGCTGTTTTTT. The complete variable domain, with remaining parts taken from reference TRBV7-2 and TRBJ2-2, reads GAGVSQSPSNKVTEKGKDVELRCDPISGHTALYWYRQSLGQGLEFLIYFQGNSAPDKSGLPSDRFSAERTGGSVSTLTIQRTQQEDSAVYLCASSQRQGGNTGELFFGEGSRLTVL.